These 12 T cell receptor beta chains originate from one sample sequenced in a study of cytomegalovirus exposure and HLA in healthy donors. PCR amplification relied on 60 Vbeta primers (plus 13 Jbeta primers). This table comes from immunoSEQ multiplex PCR, and its TCRdb copy is limited to in-frame clones, with some not included. The table records 150,000 to 200,000 clones, about 62% of them present only once. The sample was PBMCs. Source of these receptors: a man aged 35 to 55 in good health and CMV-seronegative.

Details on this clone: This specimen includes other DNA sequences encoding the same CDR3. The chain recombines TRBV5-1 with TRBJ2-3; D is possibly TRBD2 (7 bases). The CDR3 totals 16 residues. Between the trimmed V and J ends, which lost 3 bases and 3 bases, there was a span of 17 bases. Germline-derived CDR1 and CDR2 are SGHRS and YFSETQ. For the CDR3, the DNA is TGCGCCAGCAGCTCGGATGTGGGGAGGGGGACAGATACGCAGTATTTT. This gives the protein CASSSDVGRGTDTQYF.

The CDR3 reads CATSRVDRGQETQYF. The DNA for the CDR3 is TGTGCCACCAGCAGAGTCGACAGGGGCCAAGAGACCCAGTACTTC. V and J are TRBV15 and TRBJ2-5; 8 bases are shared with TRBD1. J lost 1 base, V lost 1 base, and 2 bases had no gene match. Per germline, CDR1 LNHNV and CDR2 YYDKDF (reference sequence). The CDR3 extends over 15 amino acids.

The CDR3 here is CASSKDTYNEQFF. The DNA of the CDR3 is TGTGCCAGCAGTAAGGACACTTACAATGAGCAGTTCTTC. The gene calls are TRBV6-6 and TRBJ2-1, with a tentative D call TRBD1 (5 bases). CDR1 and CDR2 (germline): MNHNY, SVGAGI (reference sequence). The CDR3 is 13 residues long. The V end lost 5 bases, the J end lost 4 bases, and 9 bases lay between the germline ends.

This clone was detected only a few times. The V call is TRBV29-1, the J call TRBJ2-7; 9 bases are shared with TRBD1. CDR3 length: 13 residues. The germline gives CDR1 SQVTM, CDR2 ANQGSEA. After removal of 8 bases from V and 1 base from J, the junction contained 6 bases not matched to a gene. The CDR3 spells CSTRQGESYEQYF. The CDR3 DNA is TGCAGCACCAGACAGGGGGAGTCCTACGAGCAGTACTTC.

The chain couples TRBV11-2 to TRBJ1-5; D remains unclear. V shed 4 bases and J shed 0 bases, with 4 bases lying between them. Per the germline V gene, CDR1 is SGHAT and CDR2 is FQNNGV. The CDR3 runs to 13 residues. Here the CDR3 reads CASSSHSNQPQHF. CDR3 nucleotides: TGTGCCAGCAGCTCCCATAGCAATCAGCCCCAGCATTTT.

J is TRBJ1-1 and V is TRBV2; a weak D match, TRBD1 (5 bases). Germline loops: CDR1 SNHLY, CDR2 FYNNEI. V lost 6 bases to trimming and J lost 0 bases, with 11 bases between them. The length of the CDR3 is 14 residues. This CDR3 is CASRDMDMNTEAFF. In DNA, the CDR3 is TGTGCCAGCAGGGACATGGATATGAACACTGAAGCTTTCTTT.

The chain links TRBV11-2 to TRBJ1-3; 8 nucleotides line up with TRBD1. V lost 10 bases to trimming and J lost 4 bases; unmatched junction nucleotides: 12. This CDR3 contains 15 residues. Per the germline V gene, CDR1 is SGHAT and CDR2 is FQNNGV. Here the CDR3 reads CATEITGGSGNTIYF. The CDR3 coding sequence is TGTGCCACCGAAATTACAGGGGGATCGGGAAACACCATATATTTT. The full variable domain, its missing parts supplied by reference TRBV11-2 and TRBJ1-3, is EAGVAQSPRYKIIEKRQSVAFWCNPISGHATLYWYQQILGQGPKLLIQFQNNGVVDDSQLPKDRFSAERLKGVDSTLKIQPAKLEDSAVYLCATEITGGSGNTIYFGEGSWLTVV.

The J gene is TRBJ1-6, the V gene TRBV19; TRBD1 agrees at 7 bases. Germline V gene lookup returns CDR1 LNHDA and CDR2 SQIVND (reference sequence). V shed 8 bases, J shed 7 bases, and the junction held 5 bases outside the gene matches. This CDR3 is 13 amino acids long. The CDR3 coding sequence is TGTGCCAGTTCGGACAGGACGAATTCACCCCTCCACTTT. Its protein is CASSDRTNSPLHF.

This clone was counted only a few times. J is TRBJ2-7 and V is TRBV6-1; 11 nucleotides agree with TRBD2. V trimming: 7 bases; J trimming: 0 bases; junction bases outside the gene matches: 5. The germline V gene has CDR1 MNHNS and CDR2 SASEGT. The CDR3 is made up of 15 amino acids. CDR3 sequence reads: CASKATSGGSYEQYF. Written as DNA, the CDR3 is TGTGCCAGCAAGGCTACTAGCGGGGGCTCCTACGAGCAGTACTTC.

The chain employs TRBV6-5 and TRBJ2-7; TRBD2 might be the D (7 bases). Germline-derived CDR1 and CDR2 are MNHEY and SVGAGI. The CDR3 has 13 residues. V dropped 8 bases and J dropped 3 bases, with 14 bases sitting between them. The CDR3 nucleotides are TGTGCCAGCGCTGGGGGGGCTAGCTACGAGCAGTACTTC. This sequence encodes CASAGGASYEQYF.

The rearrangement links TRBV5-4 to TRBJ1-1, with D perhaps TRBD1 (6 bases). The germline V gene encodes CDR1 SGHNT and CDR2 YYREEE (reference sequence). V was cut by 0 bases and J by 6 bases, with 12 bases left in between. The CDR3 loop spans 14 amino acids. The CDR3 DNA is TGTGCCAGCAGCTTGGGGGGGCGCGAGGCTGAAGCTTTCTTT. Residues: CASSLGGREAEAFF.

CDR3 coding DNA: TGCGCCAGCAGCTTGGAGGGGGAATATGGCTACACCTTC. Its protein is CASSLEGEYGYTF. This rearrangement joins TRBV5-1 to TRBJ1-2, with D perhaps TRBD1 (6 bases). Per the germline V gene, CDR1 is SGHRS and CDR2 is YFSETQ. V lost 0 bases and J 5 bases, leaving 8 bases between the germline ends. The CDR3 is made up of 13 amino acids.